Shown below are 24 T cell receptor beta chains from a single sample sequenced in a study of neurological immune-mediated disorders. Via MiXCR, TCRdb re-called the 5' RACE reads, giving one row per CDR3 protein. Among 50,000 to 70,000 distinct CDR3 sequences listed, 3% to 4% were seen once. Source material: PBMCs. The receptors shown here come from a man aged 40-55 years with multiple sclerosis.

In this sample, this clonotype turned up many times. This chain links TRBV12-3 or TRBV12-4 with TRBJ2-7; 11 positions agree with TRBD2. V gave up 2 bases and J gave up 5 bases; unmatched junction bases: 5. The CDR3 is 15 amino acids. CDR3 residues: CASSLWLAGGNEQYF. In nucleotides, the CDR3 is TGTGCCAGCAGTTTATGGCTAGCGGGAGGTAACGAGCAGTACTTC.

This clonotype is labeled medium-sized (0.01 to 0.1%). V and J are TRBV20-1 and TRBJ2-1; D may be TRBD1 or TRBD2 (5 bases each). V dropped 5 bases and J dropped 6 bases, with 20 bases sitting between them. Germline CDR1 is DFQATT and CDR2 is SNEGSKA (reference sequence). This CDR3 has 15 residues. The CDR3 DNA sequence: TGCAGTGCTTCACAAAGCGCCCGGGGCCGCAATGAGCAGTTCTTC. Residues: CSASQSARGRNEQFF.

At least ten counts were recorded for this clonotype. This sequence joins TRBV20-1 and TRBJ2-2; no definite D call. V lost 0 bases to trimming and J lost 3 bases, with 11 bases between them. CDR1 is DFQATT, CDR2 SNEGSKA, per germline (reference sequence). There are 15 residues in the CDR3. CDR3 sequence: CSARDLLGHTGELFF. The CDR3 DNA is TGCAGTGCTAGAGATCTCCTAGGTCACACCGGGGAGCTGTTTTTT.

This clonotype has ten or more counts. The chain has TRBV9 and TRBJ1-2, with TRBD1 matching over 9 bases. J gave up 5 bases and V 4 bases, and 9 bases lay outside the gene matches. Germline V gene data show CDR1 as SGDLS and CDR2 as YYNGEE. This CDR3 spans 15 amino acids. The CDR3: CASSSARDRDYGYTF. In nucleotides, the CDR3 is TGTGCCAGCAGCTCAGCCCGGGACAGGGATTATGGCTACACCTTC.

Many counts were recorded for this clonotype. The chain recombines TRBV5-1 with TRBJ2-2; TRBD1 agrees at 7 bases. Germline CDR1 SGHRS, CDR2 YFSETQ. CDR3 length equals 15 residues. V lost 0 bases and J lost 5; bases outside the gene matches: 4. The chain's CDR3 is CASSLGTGLTGELFF. The CDR3 coding sequence is TGCGCCAGCAGCTTGGGGACAGGTCTAACCGGGGAGCTGTTTTTT.

In this sample, this clonotype turned up a few times. This may be a read error: a much more frequent sequence differs by one nucleotide. The chain combines TRBV20-1 with TRBJ1-3; TRBD1 matches 9 bases. The CDR3 has 13 amino acids. Germline V gives CDR1 DFQATT, CDR2 SNEGSKA (reference sequence). J was trimmed by 5 bases and V by 4 bases; bases with no gene match: 3. In DNA, the CDR3 is TGCAGTGCTAATGACAGGGGGAGAAACACCATATATTTT. It specifies CSANDRGRNTIYF.

This clonotype occurred many times. DNA for the CDR3: TGTGCCAGCAGTTTATCAGGGGTACGGGAAAAACTGTTTTTT. This codes for CASSLSGVREKLFF. J is TRBJ1-4 and V is TRBV27, with D possibly TRBD1 on 5 matching bases. The CDR3 length is 14 residues. Germline V CDR1 and CDR2: MNHEY, SMNVEV (reference sequence). V lost 0 bases, J lost 8 bases, and 10 bases lay in between.

This clonotype has just one count. CDR3 nucleotides: TGCAGTGCTAGGGCCTGGGGCGGAGACTCCTACAATGAGCAGTTCTTC. Translation: CSARAWGGDSYNEQFF. V is TRBV29-1 and J is TRBJ2-1; tentative D call: TRBD1 (5 bases). The CDR3 runs to 16 residues. Germline V gives CDR1 SQVTM, CDR2 ANQGSEA.

Ten or more counts support this clonotype. This chain joins TRBV7-9 and TRBJ1-6; no definite D call. The CDR3 is 14 amino acids. Looked up from germline, CDR1 is SEHNR and CDR2 is FQNEAQ (reference sequence). V was clipped by 5 bases and J by 9 bases, with 14 bases between them. The CDR3: CASSRDGIGSPLHF. As DNA, the CDR3 is TGTGCCAGCAGCCGAGACGGGATCGGTTCACCCCTCCACTTT. Together with reference TRBV7-9 and TRBJ1-6, the CDR3 gives the full variable domain: DTGVSQNPRHKITKRGQNVTFRCDPISEHNRLYWYRQTLGQGPEFLTYFQNEAQLEKSRLLSDRFSAERPKGSFSTLEIQRTEQGDSAMYLCASSRDGIGSPLHFGNGTRLTVT.

This clonotype was seen many times. This rearrangement joins TRBV5-1 to TRBJ2-1, with 9 bases fitting TRBD2. This CDR3 has 16 amino acids. Unmatched junction bases numbered 6, after V lost 0 bases and J lost 5 bases. CDR1 and CDR2 (germline): SGHRS, YFSETQ. The DNA for the CDR3 is TGCGCCAGCAGCTTGGTTCCCGGGACTAGCAACAATGAGCAGTTCTTC. This translates into CASSLVPGTSNNEQFF.

This clonotype showed up many times. The chain combines TRBV10-3 with TRBJ2-3, with 7 positions matching TRBD2. The trim removed 3 bases at V and 1 base at J, leaving 10 bases unmatched. The CDR3 is made up of 17 amino acids. The germline gives CDR1 ENHRY, CDR2 SYGVKD. CDR3 residues: CAISETPLAGGTDTQYF. DNA of the CDR3: TGTGCCATCAGTGAAACCCCTCTCGCGGGGGGCACAGATACGCAGTATTTT.

This clonotype was found many times. V usage is TRBV20-1 and J usage is TRBJ2-1; no clear D. The V gene's germline CDR1 is DFQATT and CDR2 SNEGSKA (reference sequence). This CDR3 has 13 amino acids. V was cut by 0 bases and J by 9 bases, with 12 bases left in between. The CDR3 bases are TGCAGTGCTAGAGATCGTTCGCTGGGTGAGCAGTTCTTC. Protein sequence: CSARDRSLGEQFF.

The chain carries TRBV6-2 or TRBV6-3 and TRBJ2-1; 10 nucleotides line up with TRBD2. The germline V gene has CDR1 MNHEY and CDR2 SVGEGT. CDR3 length equals 14 residues. With 8 bases clipped from V and 5 bases from J, the junction kept 6 bases outside the gene matches. For the CDR3, the DNA is TGTGCCAGCCATCGGCTAGCGGGGGACAATGAGCAGTTCTTC. This codes for CASHRLAGDNEQFF.

This clonotype was counted ten times or more. J is TRBJ2-6 and V is TRBV7-3; 12 nucleotides agree with TRBD2. The length of the CDR3 is 19 residues. The germline V gene encodes CDR1 SGHTA and CDR2 FQGTGA. The ends lost 5 bases at V and 2 bases at J; junction bases unmatched: 10. In DNA, the CDR3 is TGTGCCAGCAGCGCACGCGGGACTAGCGGGCTAGCTGGGGCCAACGTCCTGACTTTC. As protein: CASSARGTSGLAGANVLTF.

This clonotype was observed at least ten times. The chain uses TRBV5-1 and TRBJ1-2; maybe TRBD1 (6 bases). This CDR3 has 14 residues. Deletions cut 1 base from V and 6 bases from J, with 13 bases between. CDR1 is SGHRS, CDR2 YFSETQ, per germline. DNA of the CDR3: TGCGCCAGCAGCTTGCTTACAGGGCTGGATGGCTACACCTTC. Encoded protein: CASSLLTGLDGYTF.

This clonotype was seen many times. The chain joins TRBV5-1 to TRBJ1-2, with D hard to call. The V end lost 0 bases, the J end lost 4 bases, and 7 bases lay between the germline ends. Germline V CDR1 and CDR2: SGHRS, YFSETQ. The CDR3 totals 13 residues. In DNA form, the CDR3 reads TGCGCCAGCAGCTTGGACCCCACCTATGGCTACACCTTC. Its protein product is CASSLDPTYGYTF.

This clonotype was recorded at least ten times. The rearrangement joins TRBV3-1 to TRBJ1-1, with D perhaps matching TRBD1 (6 bases). Germline assignment: CDR1 LGHDT and CDR2 YNNKEL (reference sequence). This CDR3 spans 14 amino acids. The V end lost 1 base, the J end lost 0 bases, and 6 bases lay between the germline ends. The CDR3 sequence: CASSQGTVNTEAFF. The DNA of the CDR3 is TGTGCCAGCAGCCAAGGGACAGTGAACACTGAAGCTTTCTTT.

At least ten counts were recorded for this clonotype. For the CDR3, the DNA is TGCGCCAGCAGTGAGCTAGCGGAGACCCAGTACTTC. Translation: CASSELAETQYF. The chain combines TRBV10-2 with TRBJ2-5, with a tentative D call TRBD2 (6 bases). Germline assignment: CDR1 WSHSY and CDR2 SAAADI. The CDR3 is 12 residues long. The V gene lost 2 bases and the J gene lost 5 bases, with 6 bases spanning the gap.

This clonotype has a count of ten or more. The chain couples TRBV2 to TRBJ1-2; possible D gene TRBD1, 6 bases. Deletions cut 8 bases from V and 2 bases from J, with 9 bases between. The CDR3 runs to 12 residues. Germline-derived CDR1 and CDR2 are SNHLY and FYNNEI. Here the CDR3 DNA reads TGTGCCAGCGAGGGGGTAAACTATGGCTACACCTTC. It specifies CASEGVNYGYTF.

This clonotype was seen many times. V is TRBV20-1 and J is TRBJ1-5; D uncertain. The V end lost 1 base, the J end lost 7 bases, and 11 bases lay between the germline ends. The CDR3 has 13 amino acids. Germline lookup yields CDR1 DFQATT and CDR2 SNEGSKA (reference sequence). The CDR3 loop reads CSARVAKTQPQHF. The CDR3 coding sequence is TGCAGTGCTAGAGTAGCCAAAACGCAGCCCCAGCATTTT.

In its sample, this clonotype was seen many times. The chain uses TRBV5-1 and TRBJ2-2; 9 bases fit TRBD1. J was trimmed by 7 bases and V by 4 bases; bases with no gene match: 11. CDR3 length: 16 residues. CDR1 is SGHRS and CDR2 is YFSETQ in the germline V gene. The DNA of the CDR3 is TGCGCCAGCAGCGAACAACAGGGGGCGAGAATCGGGGAGCTGTTTTTT. This codes for CASSEQQGARIGELFF.

This clonotype was seen repeatedly, ten times or more. This chain links TRBV12-3 or TRBV12-4 with TRBJ2-6; no reliable D call. Trimming left V 4 bases short and J 2 bases short, with 12 bases between. The CDR3 has 16 residues. The chain's CDR3 is CASSSAVVAGANVLTF. For the CDR3, the DNA is TGTGCCAGCAGTTCCGCAGTTGTGGCTGGGGCCAACGTCCTGACTTTC.

This clonotype was counted at least ten times. This chain links TRBV20-1 with TRBJ1-1; the D gene is possibly TRBD1 (5 bases). The CDR3 runs to 17 residues. Germline CDR1 DFQATT, CDR2 SNEGSKA (reference sequence). V was cut by 6 bases and J by 0 bases, with 23 bases left in between. CDR3 DNA: TGCAGTGCCCCCGCGGTGGGGGGGGATGCAGTGAACACTGAAGCTTTCTTT. Translating gives CSAPAVGGDAVNTEAFF.

In its sample, this clonotype was seen many times. This rearrangement joins TRBV2 to TRBJ2-6, with TRBD2 as a possible D gene (5 bases). CDR1 and CDR2 (germline): SNHLY, FYNNEI. V was cut by 11 bases and J by 2 bases, with 10 bases left in between. This CDR3 has 13 amino acids. The CDR3 region has the DNA TGTGCCGGCCGGGGTACTGGGGCCAACGTCCTGACTTTC. Encoded protein: CAGRGTGANVLTF.